The clone carrying this T cell receptor beta chain has just a few counts. What it binds is not known. Trimming removed 7 bases at V and 0 bases at J, with 9 bases between. The CDR3 consists of 13 residues. Germline V CDR1 and CDR2: MNHNS, SASEGT. The sample is drawn from a study of somatic mutations in cytotoxic T cells in rheumatoid arthritis. For the study at large: In some cases, T-cell populations stained with V beta antibodies were flow-sorted at nearly 100% purity, and these included V beta1+ cells sequenced for TCRB. Findings and caveats of the study: With age, CD8+ clonality increased in rheumatoid arthritis patients, whereas no such increase appeared in healthy controls. CD8+ T cells showed clonality that did not differ significantly between patients with rheumatoid arthritis and age-matched healthy controls.

The assay was immunoSEQ multiplex PCR, and TCRdb's table has in-frame clones only and misses some. The sample lists roughly 9,800 clones, 90% to 95% occurring once. Sequenced: CD8+ T cells sorted from blood. The rearrangement uses TRBV6-1 and TRBJ1-1, with unresolved D. The TCR sequence derives from a woman aged 18 to 35 with rheumatoid arthritis. CDR3 DNA: TGTGCCAGCATATCGGGGATGAACACTGAAGCTTTCTTT. Its protein product is CASISGMNTEAFF.